A selection of T cell receptor beta chains follows, all from one sample in a study of regulatory T cells in long-lasting Graves disease. TCRdb used MiXCR to reprocess the multiplex PCR reads, holding one entry per CDR3 protein. The repertoire consists of hundreds of thousands of distinct CDR3 sequences, with about 20% occurring once and the leading ten covering roughly 14%. Sequenced material: peripheral blood mononuclear cells (PBMCs), taken when the disease was refractory, from a patient treated with antithyroid drugs. The receptors stem from a female donor with Graves disease. The CDR3 runs from the conserved cysteine through the conserved F or W. A D gene is named only where the DNA matches it firmly. Some rows have no size entry. The others give once, few or many, or a class for an expanded clone.

>.|TRBJ2-3|TRBV7-2|TRBD2
TGTGCCAGCAGCTTAGATCGGACTAGCGGGAGGCTTGTTAGCACAGATACGCAGTATTTT
CASSLDRTSGRLVSTDTQYF
>many|TRBJ2-2|TRBV10-3|TRBD1
TGTGCCACCAAGGGACAGGGAAACACCGGGGAGCTGTTTTTT
CATKGQGNTGELFF
>few|TRBJ2-7|TRBV20-1|.
TGCAGTGTTACCTCATCTTCGGGAGTCCCGTACTTC
CSVTSSSGVPYF
>few|TRBJ2-2|TRBV7-2|.
TGTGCCAGCACCCTTCGACAGGCGGCCGGGGAGCTGTTTTTT
CASTLRQAAGELFF
>few|TRBJ1-1|TRBV5-4|.
TGTGCCAGCAGCTTGGAACGGGCGATGAACACTGAAGCTTTCTTT
CASSLERAMNTEAFF
>many|TRBJ2-5|TRBV7-2|.
TGTGCCAGCAGCTTAGCCCTAGGGCGGGGCATCCAAGAGACCCAGTACTTC
CASSLALGRGIQETQYF
>many|TRBJ1-2|TRBV19|TRBD1
TGTGCCAGCCTGGACAGGGCTGGAGGGTGGGGGACCTTC
CASLDRAGGWGTF
>many|TRBJ2-7|TRBV7-6|.
TGTGCCAGCAGCTTAGCCGGCGGGACATACTCCTACGAGCAGTACTTC
CASSLAGGTYSYEQYF
>many|TRBJ1-1|TRBV2|.
TGTGCCAGCATGAGGGCCCGGGCGAACACTGAAGCTTTCTTT
CASMRARANTEAFF
>many|TRBJ1-5|TRBV28|.
TGTGCCAGCAGGGAAGGGGGAGACGGCAATCAGCCCCAGCATTTT
CASREGGDGNQPQHF
>.|TRBJ2-2|TRBV12-3/TRBV12-4|.
TGTGCCAGCACCCGGGGGGCCTCTGGGGACACCGGGGAGCTGTTTTTT
CASTRGASGDTGELFF
>.|TRBJ2-3|TRBV11-2|.
TGTGCCAGCAGCTTCGGACAAATCACAGATACGCAGTATTTT
CASSFGQITDTQYF
>.|TRBJ2-5|TRBV7-9|TRBD1
TGTGTCAGCAGTCCCCCGGACAGGCGTAATCCGGAGACCCAGTACTTC
CVSSPPDRRNPETQYF
>many|TRBJ2-5|TRBV28|.
TGTGCCAGCAGTTTAGCCGACAGACGCGGGGACCAAGAGACCCAGTACTTC
CASSLADRRGDQETQYF
>few|TRBJ1-1|TRBV30|.
TGTGCCTCCACCCTAGGGGCAGGGAACACTGAAGCTTTCTTT
CASTLGAGNTEAFF
>.|TRBJ1-1|TRBV12-3/TRBV12-4|.
TGTGCCAGCAGTTACTCAGAAAGGACTGAAGCTTTCTTT
CASSYSERTEAFF
>.|TRBJ1-1|TRBV11-1|TRBD1
TGTGCCAGCAGCTTAGAGCAGGGGGCGGTTGGCGCTGAAGCTTTCTTT
CASSLEQGAVGAEAFF
>few|TRBJ1-1|TRBV19|.
TGTGCCAGTAGTATTCCGGGGAGACTGGGCACTGAAGCTTTCTTT
CASSIPGRLGTEAFF
>many|TRBJ2-2|TRBV2|.
TGTGCCAGCAGTGTGGGGGTCACCGGGGAGCTGTTTTTT
CASSVGVTGELFF
>many|TRBJ2-7|TRBV28|.
TGTGCCAGCAGTTTCAGGTCCAGCTCCTACGAGCAGTACTTC
CASSFRSSSYEQYF
>many|TRBJ1-6|TRBV11-2|.
TGTGCCAGCAGCTTAGGACCCACAGGGATTTTGGATTCACCCCTCCACTTT
CASSLGPTGILDSPLHF
>.|TRBJ1-1|TRBV30|.
TGTGCCTGGAGTAGGACGGAGAACATTGAAGCTTTCTTT
CAWSRTENIEAFF
>few|TRBJ1-1|TRBV27|TRBD1
TGTGCTACCGAACTTGGGACAGTTACTTTCTTT
CATELGTVTFF
>few|TRBJ2-7|TRBV6-2/TRBV6-3|.
TGTGCCAGCAGTTACCGTTATAGGGGGTACGAGCAGTACTTC
CASSYRYRGYEQYF
>many|TRBJ1-1|TRBV20-1|.
TGCAGTGCCGATGCCTTAGGGTACACTGAAGCTTTCTTT
CSADALGYTEAFF
>.|TRBJ1-5|TRBV2|TRBD1
TGTGCCAGCAGTGTCACAGGGGGCTCTCAGCCCCAGCATTTT
CASSVTGGSQPQHF
>many|TRBJ1-1|TRBV5-1|.
TGCGCCAGCAGCTTGGCCGGTACAGAGAACACTGAAGCTTTCTTT
CASSLAGTENTEAFF
>many|TRBJ2-5|TRBV3-2|.
TGTGCCAGCAGCCCCCACACCAGGCGGGACTTACCCGCAGAGACCCAGTACTTC
CASSPHTRRDLPAETQYF
>many|TRBJ2-2|TRBV6-1|.
TGTGCCTCCCGGGTGGCGCGGAACACCGGGGAGCTGTTTTTT
CASRVARNTGELFF
>.|TRBJ1-3|TRBV29-1|.
TGCAGCGTTGAGGATGGAAACACCATATATTTT
CSVEDGNTIYF
>.|TRBJ2-5|TRBV4-1|.
TGCGCCAGCAGCCAAGGGGACGGTCAAGAGACCCAGTACTTC
CASSQGDGQETQYF
>few|TRBJ1-5|TRBV20-1|.
TGCAGTGCTAGACAGGGGATGGGCGATCAGCCCCAGCATTTT
CSARQGMGDQPQHF
>few|TRBJ2-1|TRBV7-2|TRBD2
TGTGCCAGCAGCTCCCGACTAGCGGGGGGGTACAATGAGCAGTTCTTC
CASSSRLAGGYNEQFF
>.|TRBJ1-5|TRBV7-2|.
TGTGCCAGCAGCTTAGGACGAGTGTTGAATCAGCCCCAGCATTTT
CASSLGRVLNQPQHF
>.|TRBJ1-2|TRBV27|TRBD1
TGTGCCAGCGCGTTTGGACAGGGGGCTGGCTACACCTTC
CASAFGQGAGYTF
>many|TRBJ2-5|TRBV2|.
TGTGCCAGCAGTGAAGTCGGGCTAACTAGCATAGAGACCCAGTACTTC
CASSEVGLTSIETQYF
>many|TRBJ2-5|TRBV7-9|.
TGTGCCAGCAGTTCGGACGGGGCCCAAGAGACCCAGTACTTC
CASSSDGAQETQYF
>.|TRBJ1-1|TRBV7-9|.
TGTGCCAGCAGTCTTCTGGGAGAGACTGAAGCTTTCTTT
CASSLLGETEAFF
>.|TRBJ2-7|TRBV7-2|.
TGTGCCAGCAGCTTAGCCCGGGACCTAGCCTACGAGCAGTACTTC
CASSLARDLAYEQYF
>many|TRBJ1-5|TRBV2|TRBD1
TGTGCCAGCAGTGAAAATAGGGGGCGAGTTGCGACCCAGCATTTT
CASSENRGRVATQHF
>few|TRBJ1-5|TRBV6-1|.
TGTACCAGCAGTAACGGCCAGCCCCAGCATTTT
CTSSNGQPQHF
>.|TRBJ2-1|TRBV12-3/TRBV12-4|.
TGTGCCAGCAGTTTGGTATTCGGCAATGAGCAGTTCTTC
CASSLVFGNEQFF
>few|TRBJ2-6|TRBV5-4|TRBD1
TGTGCCAGCAGCAGCGGACAGGGTAACTATGGGGCCAACGTCCTGACTTTC
CASSSGQGNYGANVLTF
>.|TRBJ1-4|TRBV19|.
TGTGCCAGTAGTCTCCGACGGGATACAACTAATGAAAAACTGTTTTTT
CASSLRRDTTNEKLFF
>few|TRBJ1-2|TRBV4-3|TRBD1
TGCGCCAGCAGCCAGGGGACAGGGGGAAGTACAGGCTATGGCTACACCTTC
CASSQGTGGSTGYGYTF
>many|TRBJ1-1|TRBV7-2|.
TGTGCCAGCAGCGTAGTGCTACAGGGTGTGGCTGAAGCTTTCTTT
CASSVVLQGVAEAFF
>many|TRBJ2-7|TRBV11-2|.
TGTGCCAGCAGCTTAGTCGGTAGGGAGGTCGAGCAGTACTTC
CASSLVGREVEQYF
>many|TRBJ2-2|TRBV28|.
TGTGCCAGCAGTTCGGAGGGCGCCACCGGGGAGCTGTTTTTT
CASSSEGATGELFF
>.|TRBJ2-5|TRBV29-1|TRBD1
TGCAGCGTAACGGGACAGGTCCTCCAAGAGACCCAGTACTTC
CSVTGQVLQETQYF
>.|TRBJ2-5|TRBV5-4|.
TGTGCCAGCAGCTTGGATCCGGGGGGCGGGGAGACCCAGTACTTC
CASSLDPGGGETQYF
>few|TRBJ2-1|TRBV7-2|TRBD2
TGTGCCAGCAGCCCCCAGGGCGGGGGACCTCCCTACAATGAGCAGTTCTTC
CASSPQGGGPPYNEQFF